This TCR beta chain comes out of a study of blood T cell repertoires in COVID-19. CDR3 length equals 13 residues. V shed 1 base and J shed 7 bases, with 8 bases lying between them. The germline V gene encodes CDR1 SEHNR and CDR2 FQNEAQ (reference sequence). Points on this clone: The sample contains more than one DNA sequence encoding this CDR3.

The assay was immunoSEQ multiplex PCR, and TCRdb's table has in-frame clones only and misses some. The sample contains around 280,000 clones, roughly 89% of which appear only once. Individuals drawn from 24 US areas were about 18 to 95 years old. All recovered Cohort 3 donors got two negative PCRs, got clearance, or saw symptom resolution. The chain couples TRBV7-9 to TRBJ1-3; D not resolved. The receptor was derived from a woman between 40 and 50 years old who had recovered from COVID-19. The sample taken for sequencing was PBMCs or T cells enriched from blood (not recorded which). In nucleotides, the CDR3 is TGTGCCAGCAGCTTAGTATCCGGGAACACCATATATTTT. Translating it yields CASSLVSGNTIYF.